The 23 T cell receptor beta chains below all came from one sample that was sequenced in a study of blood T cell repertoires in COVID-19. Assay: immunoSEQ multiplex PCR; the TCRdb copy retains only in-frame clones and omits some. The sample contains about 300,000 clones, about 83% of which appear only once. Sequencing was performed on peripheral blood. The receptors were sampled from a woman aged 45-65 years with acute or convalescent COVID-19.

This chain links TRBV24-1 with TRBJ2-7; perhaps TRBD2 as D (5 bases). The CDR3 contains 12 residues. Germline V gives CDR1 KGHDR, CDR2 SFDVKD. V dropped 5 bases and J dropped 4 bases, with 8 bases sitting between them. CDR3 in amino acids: CATSVEGYEQYF. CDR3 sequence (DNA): TGTGCCACCAGTGTCGAGGGATACGAGCAGTACTTC.

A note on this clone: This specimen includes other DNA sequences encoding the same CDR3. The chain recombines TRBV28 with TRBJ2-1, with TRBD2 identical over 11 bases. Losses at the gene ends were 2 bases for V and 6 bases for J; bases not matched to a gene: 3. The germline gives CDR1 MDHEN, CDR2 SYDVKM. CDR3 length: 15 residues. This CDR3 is CASSLGLAGGNEQFF. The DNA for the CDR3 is TGTGCCAGCAGTTTAGGCCTAGCGGGAGGCAATGAGCAGTTCTTC.

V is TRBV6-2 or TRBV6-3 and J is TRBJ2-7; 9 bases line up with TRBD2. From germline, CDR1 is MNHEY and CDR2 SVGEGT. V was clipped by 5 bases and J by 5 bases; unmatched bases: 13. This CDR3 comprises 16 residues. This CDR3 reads CASSLEPGLAWDEQYF. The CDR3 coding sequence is TGTGCCAGCAGTCTGGAACCGGGACTAGCTTGGGACGAGCAGTACTTC.

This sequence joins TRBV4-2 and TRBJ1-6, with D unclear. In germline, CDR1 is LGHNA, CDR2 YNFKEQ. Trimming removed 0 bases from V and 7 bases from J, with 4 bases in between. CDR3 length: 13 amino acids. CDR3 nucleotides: TGTGCCAGCAGCCAAGAGGAGAATTCACCCCTCCACTTT. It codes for CASSQEENSPLHF.

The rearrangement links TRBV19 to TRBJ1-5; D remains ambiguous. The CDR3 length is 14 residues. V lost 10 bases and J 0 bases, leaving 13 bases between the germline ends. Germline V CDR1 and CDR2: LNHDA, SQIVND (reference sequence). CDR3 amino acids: CATREAYSNQPQHF. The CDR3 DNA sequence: TGTGCCACCCGTGAGGCCTATAGCAATCAGCCCCAGCATTTT.

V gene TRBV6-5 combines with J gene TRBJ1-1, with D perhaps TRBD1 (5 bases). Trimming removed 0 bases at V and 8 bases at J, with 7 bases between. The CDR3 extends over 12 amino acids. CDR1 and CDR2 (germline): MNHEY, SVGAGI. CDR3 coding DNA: TGTGCCAGCAGTTACTCGGGGCGGGAAGCTTTCTTT. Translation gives CASSYSGREAFF.

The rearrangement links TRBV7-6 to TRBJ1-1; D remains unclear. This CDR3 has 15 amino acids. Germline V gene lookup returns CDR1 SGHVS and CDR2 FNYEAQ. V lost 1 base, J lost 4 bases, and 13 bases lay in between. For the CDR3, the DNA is TGTGCCAGCAGCTTAGGTGAGGGCCCGAGCACTGAAGCTTTCTTT. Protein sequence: CASSLGEGPSTEAFF. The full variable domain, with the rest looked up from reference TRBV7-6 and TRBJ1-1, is GAGVSQSPRYKVTKRGQDVALRCDPISGHVSLYWYRQALGQGPEFLTYFNYEAQQDKSGLPNDRFSAERPEGSISTLTIQRTEQRDSAMYRCASSLGEGPSTEAFFGQGTRLTVV.

This CDR3 reads CATSVGGKLSYNEQFF. The CDR3, as DNA: TGTGCCACCAGTGTTGGCGGAAAGCTTTCCTACAATGAGCAGTTCTTC. V and J are TRBV24-1 and TRBJ2-1; no firm D call. Trimming removed 5 bases at V and 1 base at J, with 14 bases between. The CDR3 is 16 residues long. CDR1 is KGHDR and CDR2 is SFDVKD in the germline V gene.

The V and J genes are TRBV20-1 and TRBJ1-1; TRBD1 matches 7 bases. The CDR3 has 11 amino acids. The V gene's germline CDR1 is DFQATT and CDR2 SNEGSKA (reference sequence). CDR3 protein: CRGTGDTEAFF. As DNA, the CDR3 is TGCAGAGGAACAGGGGACACTGAAGCTTTCTTT.

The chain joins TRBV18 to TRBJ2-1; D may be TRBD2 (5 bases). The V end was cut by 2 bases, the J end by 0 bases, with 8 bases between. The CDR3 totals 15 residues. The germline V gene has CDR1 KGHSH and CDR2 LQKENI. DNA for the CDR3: TGTGCCAGCTCACCATCGGGGAGCTCCTACAATGAGCAGTTCTTC. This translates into CASSPSGSSYNEQFF.

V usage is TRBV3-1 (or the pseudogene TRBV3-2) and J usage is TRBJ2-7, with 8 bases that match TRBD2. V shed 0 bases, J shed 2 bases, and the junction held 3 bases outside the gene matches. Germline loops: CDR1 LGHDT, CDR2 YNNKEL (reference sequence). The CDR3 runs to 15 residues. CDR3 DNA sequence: TGTGCCAGCAGCCAAGAAACGGGAGGGACCTACGAGCAGTACTTC. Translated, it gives CASSQETGGTYEQYF.

CDR3: CASSFGDGNQPQHF. The CDR3 DNA sequence: TGCGCCAGCAGCTTCGGGGATGGCAATCAGCCCCAGCATTTT. The chain employs TRBV5-1 and TRBJ1-5; D is undetermined. The CDR3 loop spans 14 amino acids. V lost 2 bases and J 2 bases, leaving 8 bases between the germline ends. Per germline, CDR1 SGHRS and CDR2 YFSETQ.

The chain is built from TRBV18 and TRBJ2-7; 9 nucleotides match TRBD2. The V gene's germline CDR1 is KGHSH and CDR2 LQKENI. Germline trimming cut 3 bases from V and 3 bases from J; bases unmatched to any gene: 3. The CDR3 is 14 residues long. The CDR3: CASSPERGDYEQYF. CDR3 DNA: TGTGCCAGCTCACCCGAGCGGGGGGACTACGAGCAGTACTTC.

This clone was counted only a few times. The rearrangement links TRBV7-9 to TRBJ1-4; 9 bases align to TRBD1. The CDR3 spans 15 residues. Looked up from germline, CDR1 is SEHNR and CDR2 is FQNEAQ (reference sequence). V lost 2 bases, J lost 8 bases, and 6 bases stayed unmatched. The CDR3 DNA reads TGTGCCAGCAGCTTAACCGGGACAGGGCTCGAAAAACTGTTTTTT. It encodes CASSLTGTGLEKLFF.

CDR3 sequence reads: CASSQDRRDTEAFF. The CDR3 DNA reads TGCGCCAGCAGCCAAGATCGTCGGGATACTGAAGCTTTCTTT. This chain connects TRBV4-1 to TRBJ1-1; D gene unclear. Germline CDR1 is MGHRA and CDR2 is YSYEKL. Trimming removed 0 bases from V and 5 bases from J, with 10 bases in between. This CDR3 region has 14 residues.

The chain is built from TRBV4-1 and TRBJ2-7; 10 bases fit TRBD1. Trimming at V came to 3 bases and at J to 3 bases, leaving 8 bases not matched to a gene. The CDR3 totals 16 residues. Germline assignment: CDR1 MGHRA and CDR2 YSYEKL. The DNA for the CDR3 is TGCGCCAGCAGCCACAACTCCGGGACAGGGGTCTACGAGCAGTACTTC. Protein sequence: CASSHNSGTGVYEQYF.

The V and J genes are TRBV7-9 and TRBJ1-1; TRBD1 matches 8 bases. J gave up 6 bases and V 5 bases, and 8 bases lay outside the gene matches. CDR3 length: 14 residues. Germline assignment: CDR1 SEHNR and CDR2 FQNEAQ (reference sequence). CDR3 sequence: CASSPQGGLAEAFF. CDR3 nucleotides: TGTGCCAGCAGCCCACAGGGGGGTTTAGCTGAAGCTTTCTTT.

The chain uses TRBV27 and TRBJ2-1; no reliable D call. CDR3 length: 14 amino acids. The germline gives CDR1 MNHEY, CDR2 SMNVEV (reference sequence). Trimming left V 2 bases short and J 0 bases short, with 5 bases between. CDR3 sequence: CASSLLRSYNEQFF. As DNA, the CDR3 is TGTGCCAGCAGTTTACTTCGCTCCTACAATGAGCAGTTCTTC.

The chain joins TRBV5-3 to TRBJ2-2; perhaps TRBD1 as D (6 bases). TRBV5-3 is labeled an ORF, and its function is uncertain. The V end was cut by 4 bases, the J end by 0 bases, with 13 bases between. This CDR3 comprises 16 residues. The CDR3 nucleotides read TGTGCCAGAAGCATAAGGACAGTCCCGAACACCGGGGAGCTGTTTTTT. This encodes CARSIRTVPNTGELFF.

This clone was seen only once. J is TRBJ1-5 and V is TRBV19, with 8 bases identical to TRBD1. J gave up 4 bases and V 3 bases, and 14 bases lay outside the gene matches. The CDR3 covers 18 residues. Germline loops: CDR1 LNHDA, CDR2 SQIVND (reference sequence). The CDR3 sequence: CASSISWQGAGRNQPQHF. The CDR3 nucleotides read TGTGCCAGTAGTATCAGTTGGCAGGGGGCAGGGAGGAATCAGCCCCAGCATTTT. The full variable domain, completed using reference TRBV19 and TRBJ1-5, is DGGITQSPKYLFRKEGQNVTLSCEQNLNHDAMYWYRQDPGQGLRLIYYSQIVNDFQKGDIAEGYSVSREKKESFPLTVTSAQKNPTAFYLCASSISWQGAGRNQPQHFGDGTRLSIL.

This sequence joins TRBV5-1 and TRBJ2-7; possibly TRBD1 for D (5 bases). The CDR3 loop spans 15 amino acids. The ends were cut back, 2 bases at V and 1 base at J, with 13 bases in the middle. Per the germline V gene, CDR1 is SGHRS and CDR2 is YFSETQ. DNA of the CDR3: TGCGCCAGCAGCTTTGGGCCAGGGAATTCCTACGAGCAGTACTTC. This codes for CASSFGPGNSYEQYF.

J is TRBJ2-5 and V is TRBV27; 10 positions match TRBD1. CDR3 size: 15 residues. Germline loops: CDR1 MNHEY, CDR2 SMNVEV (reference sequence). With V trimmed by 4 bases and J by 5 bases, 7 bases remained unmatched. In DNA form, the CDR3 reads TGTGCCAGCAGTTCCGGGACAGGGGTATGGGAGACCCAGTACTTC. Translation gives CASSSGTGVWETQYF.

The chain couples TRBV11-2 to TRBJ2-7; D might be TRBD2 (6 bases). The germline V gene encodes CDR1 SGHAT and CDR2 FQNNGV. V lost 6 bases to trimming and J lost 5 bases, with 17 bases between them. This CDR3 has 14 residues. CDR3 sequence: CASRRPGGRNEQYF. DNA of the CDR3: TGTGCCAGCAGGCGACCTGGGGGGAGAAACGAGCAGTACTTC.